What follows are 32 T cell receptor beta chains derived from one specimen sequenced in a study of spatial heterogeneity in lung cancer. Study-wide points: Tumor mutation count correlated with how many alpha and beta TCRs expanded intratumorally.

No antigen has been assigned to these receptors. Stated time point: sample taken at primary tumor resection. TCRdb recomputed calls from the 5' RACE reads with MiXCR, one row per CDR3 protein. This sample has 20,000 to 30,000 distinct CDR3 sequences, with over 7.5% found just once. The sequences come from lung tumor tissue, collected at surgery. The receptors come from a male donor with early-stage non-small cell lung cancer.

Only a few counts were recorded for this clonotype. CDR3 sequence reads: CASSAGGDETQYF. The CDR3 DNA follows: TGTGCCAGCTCGGCGGGTGGGGATGAGACCCAGTACTTC. J is TRBJ2-5 and V is TRBV7-6, with a possible D match to TRBD2 (5 bases). The CDR3 loop spans 13 amino acids. From germline, CDR1 is SGHVS and CDR2 FNYEAQ. Trimming removed 8 bases from V and 5 bases from J, with 15 bases in between.

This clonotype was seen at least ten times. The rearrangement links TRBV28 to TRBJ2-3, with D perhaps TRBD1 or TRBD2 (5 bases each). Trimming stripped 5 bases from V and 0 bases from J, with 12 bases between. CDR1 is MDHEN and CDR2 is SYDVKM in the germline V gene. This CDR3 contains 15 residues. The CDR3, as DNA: TGTGCCAGCAGTGAGGGGTCAACTAGCACAGATACGCAGTATTTT. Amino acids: CASSEGSTSTDTQYF.

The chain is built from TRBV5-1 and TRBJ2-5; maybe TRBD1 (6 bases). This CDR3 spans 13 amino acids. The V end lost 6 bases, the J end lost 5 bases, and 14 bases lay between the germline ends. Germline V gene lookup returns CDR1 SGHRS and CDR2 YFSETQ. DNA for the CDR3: TGCGCCAGCAAATTTGGGGGCTCCGAGACCCAGTACTTC. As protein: CASKFGGSETQYF.

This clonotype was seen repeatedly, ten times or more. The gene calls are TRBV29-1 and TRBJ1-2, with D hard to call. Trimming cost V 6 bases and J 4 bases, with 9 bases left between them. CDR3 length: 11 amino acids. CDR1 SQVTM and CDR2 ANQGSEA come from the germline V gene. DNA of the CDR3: TGCAGCGTGCAGGTCCGCTATGGCTACACCTTC. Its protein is CSVQVRYGYTF.

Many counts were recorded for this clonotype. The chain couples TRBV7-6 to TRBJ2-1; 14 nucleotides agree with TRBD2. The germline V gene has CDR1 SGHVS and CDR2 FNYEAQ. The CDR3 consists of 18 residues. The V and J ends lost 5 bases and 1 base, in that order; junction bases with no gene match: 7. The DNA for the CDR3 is TGTGCCAGCAGCGCGGGACTAGCGGGAGCGATTTCCTACAATGAGCAGTTCTTC. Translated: CASSAGLAGAISYNEQFF.

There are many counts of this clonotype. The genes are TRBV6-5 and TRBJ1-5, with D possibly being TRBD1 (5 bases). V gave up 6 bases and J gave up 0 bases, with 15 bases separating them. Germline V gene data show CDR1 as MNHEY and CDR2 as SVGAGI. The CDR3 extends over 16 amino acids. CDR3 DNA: TGTGCCAGCAGAAAGGGAGGGGCTGATAGCAATCAGCCCCAGCATTTT. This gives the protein CASRKGGADSNQPQHF.

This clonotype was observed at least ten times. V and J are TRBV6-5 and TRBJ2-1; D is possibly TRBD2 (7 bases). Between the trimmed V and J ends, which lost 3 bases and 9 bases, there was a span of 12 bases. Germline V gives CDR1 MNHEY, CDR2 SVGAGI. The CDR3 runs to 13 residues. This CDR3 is CASSYGGAGEQFF. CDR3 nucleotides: TGTGCCAGCAGTTATGGGGGGGCAGGTGAGCAGTTCTTC.

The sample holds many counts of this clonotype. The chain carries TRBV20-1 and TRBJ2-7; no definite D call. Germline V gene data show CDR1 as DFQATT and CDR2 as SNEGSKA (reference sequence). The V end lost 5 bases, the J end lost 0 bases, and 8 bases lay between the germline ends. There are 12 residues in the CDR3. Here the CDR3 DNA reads TGCAGTGCTGACGGCAGCTCCTACGAGCAGTACTTC. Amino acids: CSADGSSYEQYF.

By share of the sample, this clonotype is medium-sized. CDR3 nucleotide sequence: TGTGCCATCAGTGACCTACTTTCTGGCTACACCTTC. It yields the protein CAISDLLSGYTF. V usage is TRBV10-3 and J usage is TRBJ1-2, with no clear D. Germline V lookup: CDR1 ENHRY, CDR2 SYGVKD. The V and J ends lost 3 bases and 7 bases respectively, with 9 bases between them. The CDR3 runs to 12 residues.

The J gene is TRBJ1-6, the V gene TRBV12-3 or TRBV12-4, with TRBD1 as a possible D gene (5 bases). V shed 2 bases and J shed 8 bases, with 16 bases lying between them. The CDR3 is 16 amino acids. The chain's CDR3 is CASSLSLVTEDSPLHF. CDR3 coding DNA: TGTGCCAGCAGTTTAAGTTTAGTGACAGAGGATTCACCCCTCCACTTT.

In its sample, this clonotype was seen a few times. In DNA, the CDR3 is TGTGCCATCAGTATCGAGGCAGATACGCAGTATTTT. Its protein is CAISIEADTQYF. This chain joins TRBV10-3 and TRBJ2-3; D unclear. V gave up 5 bases and J gave up 4 bases, with 7 bases separating them. There are 12 residues in the CDR3. Germline CDR1 is ENHRY and CDR2 is SYGVKD.

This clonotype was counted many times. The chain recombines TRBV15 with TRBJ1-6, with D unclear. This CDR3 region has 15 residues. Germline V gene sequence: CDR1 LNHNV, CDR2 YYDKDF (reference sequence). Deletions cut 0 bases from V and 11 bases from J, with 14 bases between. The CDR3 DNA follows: TGTGCCACCAGCAGAGATCTCGACTCGGCGGCACCCCTCCACTTT. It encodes CATSRDLDSAAPLHF.

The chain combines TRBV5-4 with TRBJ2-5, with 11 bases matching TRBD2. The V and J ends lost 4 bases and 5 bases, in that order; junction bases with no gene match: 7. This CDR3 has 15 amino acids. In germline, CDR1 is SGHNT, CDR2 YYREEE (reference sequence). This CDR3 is CASSVTSGARETQYF. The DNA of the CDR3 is TGTGCCAGCAGCGTGACTAGCGGGGCACGGGAGACCCAGTACTTC.

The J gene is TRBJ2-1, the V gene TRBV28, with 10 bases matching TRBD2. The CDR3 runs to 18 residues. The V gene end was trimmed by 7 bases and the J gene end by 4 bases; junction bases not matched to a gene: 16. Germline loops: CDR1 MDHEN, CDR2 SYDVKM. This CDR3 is CASNRPSGSRARYNEQFF. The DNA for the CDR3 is TGTGCCAGCAACAGACCTAGCGGGAGTCGGGCGAGATACAATGAGCAGTTCTTC.

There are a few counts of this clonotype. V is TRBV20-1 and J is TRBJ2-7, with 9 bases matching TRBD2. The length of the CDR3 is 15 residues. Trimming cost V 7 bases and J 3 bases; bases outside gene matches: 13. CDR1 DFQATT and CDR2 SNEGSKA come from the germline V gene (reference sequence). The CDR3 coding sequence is TGCAGTGTTGGGGGTGCTAGCGGGAACTTCTACGAGCAGTACTTC. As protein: CSVGGASGNFYEQYF.

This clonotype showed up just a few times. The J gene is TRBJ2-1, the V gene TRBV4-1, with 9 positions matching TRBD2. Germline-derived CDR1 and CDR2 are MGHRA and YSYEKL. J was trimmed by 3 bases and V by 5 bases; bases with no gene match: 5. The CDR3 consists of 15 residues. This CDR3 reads CASSETSGNYNEQFF. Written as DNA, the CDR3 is TGCGCCAGCAGCGAGACTAGCGGAAACTACAATGAGCAGTTCTTC.

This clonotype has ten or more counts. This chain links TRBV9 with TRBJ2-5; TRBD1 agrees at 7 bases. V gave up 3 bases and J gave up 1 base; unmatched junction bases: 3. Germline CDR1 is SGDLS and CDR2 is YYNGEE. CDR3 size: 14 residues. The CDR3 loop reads CASSAGTAQETQYF. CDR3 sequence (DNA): TGTGCCAGCAGCGCCGGGACAGCCCAAGAGACCCAGTACTTC.

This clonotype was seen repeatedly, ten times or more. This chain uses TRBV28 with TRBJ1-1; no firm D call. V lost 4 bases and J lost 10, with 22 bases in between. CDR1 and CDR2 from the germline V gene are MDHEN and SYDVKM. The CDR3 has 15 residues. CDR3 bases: TGTGCCAGCAGTTCTCCCCGGACGGCTTACCGGGGAGCTTTCTTT. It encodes CASSSPRTAYRGAFF.

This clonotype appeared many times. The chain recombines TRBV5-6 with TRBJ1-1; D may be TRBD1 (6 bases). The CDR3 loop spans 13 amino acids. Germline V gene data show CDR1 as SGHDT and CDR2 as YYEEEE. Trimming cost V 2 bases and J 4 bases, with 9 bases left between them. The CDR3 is CASSFSGATEAFF. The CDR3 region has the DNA TGTGCCAGCAGCTTCTCGGGGGCCACTGAAGCTTTCTTT. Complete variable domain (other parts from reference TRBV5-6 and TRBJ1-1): DAGVTQSPTHLIKTRGQQVTLRCSPKSGHDTVSWYQQALGQGPQFIFQYYEEEERQRGNFPDRFSGHQFPNYSSELNVNALLLGDSALYLCASSFSGATEAFFGQGTRLTVV.

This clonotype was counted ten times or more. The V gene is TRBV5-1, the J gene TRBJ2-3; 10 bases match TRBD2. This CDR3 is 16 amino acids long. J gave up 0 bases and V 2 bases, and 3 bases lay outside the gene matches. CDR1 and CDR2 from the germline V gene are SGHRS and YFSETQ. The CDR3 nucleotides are TGCGCCAGCAGCTTCAGACTAGCGGGCAGCACAGATACGCAGTATTTT. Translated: CASSFRLAGSTDTQYF.

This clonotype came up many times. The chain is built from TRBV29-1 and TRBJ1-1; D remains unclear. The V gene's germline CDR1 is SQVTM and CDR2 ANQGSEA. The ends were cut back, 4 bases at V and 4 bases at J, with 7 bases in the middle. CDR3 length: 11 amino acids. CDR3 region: CSVGSPTEAFF. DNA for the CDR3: TGCAGCGTTGGTTCGCCCACTGAAGCTTTCTTT.

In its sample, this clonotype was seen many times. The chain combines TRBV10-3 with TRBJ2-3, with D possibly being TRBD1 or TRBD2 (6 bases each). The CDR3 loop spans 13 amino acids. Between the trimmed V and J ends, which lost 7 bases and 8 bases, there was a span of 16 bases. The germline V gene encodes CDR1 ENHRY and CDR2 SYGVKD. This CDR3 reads CAITGPGAGTQYF. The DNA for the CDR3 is TGTGCCATCACCGGTCCGGGGGCTGGTACGCAGTATTTT.

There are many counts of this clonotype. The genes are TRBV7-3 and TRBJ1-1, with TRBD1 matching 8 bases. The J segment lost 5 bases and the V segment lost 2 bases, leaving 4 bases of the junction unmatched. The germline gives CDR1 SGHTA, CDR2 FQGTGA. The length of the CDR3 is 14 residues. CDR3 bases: TGTGCCAGCAGCTTAGGGAGACAGGGGACTGAAGCTTTCTTT. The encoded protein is CASSLGRQGTEAFF.

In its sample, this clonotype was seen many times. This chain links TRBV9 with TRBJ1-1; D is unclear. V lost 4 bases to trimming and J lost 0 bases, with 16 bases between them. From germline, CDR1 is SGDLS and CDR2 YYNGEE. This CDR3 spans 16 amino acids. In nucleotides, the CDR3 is TGTGCCAGCAGCCCTAGTGCCAGTTTCATGAACACTGAAGCTTTCTTT. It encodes CASSPSASFMNTEAFF.

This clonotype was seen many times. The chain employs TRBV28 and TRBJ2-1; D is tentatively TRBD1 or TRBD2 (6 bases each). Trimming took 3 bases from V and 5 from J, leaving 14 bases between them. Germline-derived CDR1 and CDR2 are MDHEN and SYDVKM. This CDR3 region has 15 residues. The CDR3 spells CASSFGGRANNEQFF. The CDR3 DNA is TGTGCCAGCAGTTTCGGGGGCCGTGCGAACAATGAGCAGTTCTTC.

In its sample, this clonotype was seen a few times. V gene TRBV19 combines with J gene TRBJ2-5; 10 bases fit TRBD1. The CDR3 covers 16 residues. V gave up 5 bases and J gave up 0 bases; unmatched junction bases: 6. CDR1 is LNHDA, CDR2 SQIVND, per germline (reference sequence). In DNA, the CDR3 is TGTGCCAGTAGTTCGGGGACAGGGGTCTACCAAGAGACCCAGTACTTC. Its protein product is CASSSGTGVYQETQYF.

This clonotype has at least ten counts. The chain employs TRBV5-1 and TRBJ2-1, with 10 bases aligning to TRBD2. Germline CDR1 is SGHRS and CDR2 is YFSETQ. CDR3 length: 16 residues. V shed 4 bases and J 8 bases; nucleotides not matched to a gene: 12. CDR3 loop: CASSTTGTSVLDEQFF. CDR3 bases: TGCGCCAGCAGCACTACCGGGACTAGCGTACTGGATGAGCAGTTCTTC.

The CDR3 spells CASSPRDRVNEKLFF. The CDR3 DNA reads TGTGCCAGCTCACCCCGGGACAGGGTTAATGAAAAACTGTTTTTT. V is TRBV18 and J is TRBJ1-4, with TRBD1 matching 9 bases. CDR3 size: 15 residues. Germline values: CDR1 KGHSH, CDR2 LQKENI. V dropped 3 bases and J dropped 4; count of bases not matched to a gene: 3.

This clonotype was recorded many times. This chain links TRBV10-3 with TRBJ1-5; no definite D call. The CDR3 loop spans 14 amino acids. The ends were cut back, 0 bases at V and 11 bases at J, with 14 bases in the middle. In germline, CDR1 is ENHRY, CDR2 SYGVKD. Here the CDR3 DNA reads TGTGCCATCAGTGAGTCGGCAGGCCACGGAGCCCAGCATTTT. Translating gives CAISESAGHGAQHF.

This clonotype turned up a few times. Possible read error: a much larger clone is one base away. The CDR3 DNA sequence: TGTGCCGGCAGTTTTTACGGTTCGGGCACTGAAGCTTTCTTT. Its protein product is CAGSFYGSGTEAFF. The rearrangement joins TRBV28 to TRBJ1-1, with no clear D. The germline V gene has CDR1 MDHEN and CDR2 SYDVKM. The CDR3 is 14 amino acids.

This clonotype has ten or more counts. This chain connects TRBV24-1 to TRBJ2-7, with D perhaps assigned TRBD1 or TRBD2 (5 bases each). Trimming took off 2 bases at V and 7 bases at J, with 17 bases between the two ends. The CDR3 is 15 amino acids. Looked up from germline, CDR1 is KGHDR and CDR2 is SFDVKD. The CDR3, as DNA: TGTGCCACCAGTGATTGCCCCACCCTGGGGGAGGAGCAGTACTTC. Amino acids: CATSDCPTLGEEQYF.

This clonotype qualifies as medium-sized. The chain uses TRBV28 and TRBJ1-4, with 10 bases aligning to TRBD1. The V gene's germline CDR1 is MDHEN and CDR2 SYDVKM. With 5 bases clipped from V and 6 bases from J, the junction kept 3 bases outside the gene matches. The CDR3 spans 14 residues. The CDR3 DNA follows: TGTGCCAGCAGTCCCGGGACAGGGGATGAAAAACTGTTTTTT. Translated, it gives CASSPGTGDEKLFF.